This is a list of T cell receptor beta chains from one sample in a study of graft-versus-host responses after intestinal transplantation. Using immunoSEQ multiplex PCR, the repertoire was profiled, and TCRdb retains in-frame clones only, with some absent. The top ten hold 0.9% to 1.2% of the sample, which has more than 20,000 clones, around four fifths seen once. This sample comprised PBMCs, obtained approximately 29 days after intestinal transplant. These receptors all come from a human patient who received an intestinal transplant, so some T cells may come from the graft donor. The CDR3 runs from the conserved cysteine through the conserved F or W.

v_gene	j_gene	CDR3aa
TRBV7-9	TRBJ1-5	CASSLRGQQPQHF
TRBV6-1	TRBJ2-2	CASSERWLENTGELFF
TRBV7-9	TRBJ2-7	CASSPAFSSYEQYF
TRBV6-6	TRBJ2-7	CASSYSFSGTYEQYF
TRBV5-1	TRBJ2-5	CASSLEGETQYF
TRBV11-3	TRBJ2-1	CASSLGSTPLAVDEQFF
TRBV4-1	TRBJ2-7	CASSQYENPGGGYEQYF
TRBV28	TRBJ1-5	CASNRPGTGGSNQPQHF
TRBV30	TRBJ2-7	CAWIEDRGYEQYF
TRBV7-3	TRBJ1-3	CASSLPLPARGPIAGNTIYF
TRBV7-2	TRBJ1-5	CASSLLEQDIFDQPQHF
TRBV28	TRBJ2-3	CASSPELGTQYF
TRBV5-4	TRBJ2-1	CASSLPGLGTPNEQFF
TRBV7-3	TRBJ1-1	CASSLGGMNTEAFF
TRBV4-1	TRBJ2-7	CASSQAVAGVSYEQYF